One and the same sample provided the 23 T cell receptor beta chains below, sequenced in a study of blood T cells in healthy people across ages. With a J-beta primer mix and a sample-barcoded 5' primer, a second PCR ran about 6 to 11 cycles. A single record per CDR3 protein comes from TCRdb applying MiXCR to the 5' RACE reads. This sample has about 580,000 distinct CDR3 sequences, with roughly 43% found just once. Material: blood. The origin of the receptors is an elderly man in good health.

This clonotype has at least ten counts. The CDR3 DNA reads TGTGCCAGCAGTTACAGGGAGGAGAGTTCACCCCTCCACTTT. Amino acid sequence: CASSYREESSPLHF. This sequence joins TRBV6-6 and TRBJ1-6; D is undetermined. The CDR3 has 14 residues. The V and J ends lost 2 bases and 9 bases respectively, with 11 bases between them. Germline V lookup: CDR1 MNHNY, CDR2 SVGAGI (reference sequence).

The table lists this clonotype with a few counts. The rearrangement uses TRBV4-1 and TRBJ2-1; 10 positions agree with TRBD1. V lost 2 bases, J lost 6 bases, and 7 bases stayed unmatched. This CDR3 comprises 16 residues. Per germline, CDR1 MGHRA and CDR2 YSYEKL. CDR3 residues: CASSQSGTGVGNEQFF. CDR3 in DNA: TGCGCCAGCAGCCAATCCGGGACAGGGGTGGGCAATGAGCAGTTCTTC.

This clonotype was detected a few times. V gene TRBV6-5 combines with J gene TRBJ2-7, with unresolved D. Germline CDR1 reads MNHEY; CDR2 reads SVGAGI. CDR3 length: 14 residues. Trimming cost V 0 bases and J 3 bases, with 9 bases left between them. The CDR3 coding sequence is TGTGCCAGCAGTTACTCGGAGCAGAGCTACGAGCAGTACTTC. It translates to CASSYSEQSYEQYF.

Comment on this clonotype: It may be a read error: a sequence one base away is much more abundant. V usage is TRBV5-5 and J usage is TRBJ2-6; D remains unclear. V was shortened by 3 bases and J by 3 bases, with 13 bases between the two germline ends. Per the germline V gene, CDR1 is SGHKS and CDR2 is YYEKEE (reference sequence). This CDR3 has 16 residues. In nucleotides, the CDR3 is TGTGCCAGCAGCTCTATCCGAAACGTTGGGGCCAACGTCCTGACTTTC. As protein: CASSSIRNVGANVLTF.

The genes are TRBV7-9 and TRBJ1-1; D is possibly TRBD1 (5 bases). This CDR3 region has 12 residues. Germline CDR1 SEHNR, CDR2 FQNEAQ (reference sequence). Trimming took off 4 bases at V and 6 bases at J, with 9 bases between the two ends. In DNA form, the CDR3 reads TGTGCCAGCAGCTCGGGGGATCCTGAAGCTTTCTTT. Translation: CASSSGDPEAFF.

This clonotype was recorded once. A read error may account for a junction end that differs from germline. The CDR3 nucleotides are TGTGCCAGCACCCCCCGAGACAAAACCTACGGGCAGTACTTC. Translated, it gives CASTPRDKTYGQYF. J is TRBJ2-7 and V is TRBV6-6, with D uncertain. The CDR3 sequence is 14 residues long. Germline V lookup: CDR1 MNHNY, CDR2 SVGAGI (reference sequence).

This clonotype turned up a few times. The gene calls are TRBV5-1 and TRBJ2-5, with TRBD1 matching over 9 bases. Trimming removed 4 bases from V and 2 bases from J; junction bases left unmatched: 9. The CDR3 consists of 16 residues. CDR1 SGHRS and CDR2 YFSETQ come from the germline V gene. As DNA, the CDR3 is TGCGCCAGCAGCAACCGGGACAGGGAAGCACAAGAGACCCAGTACTTC. Translated, it gives CASSNRDREAQETQYF.

This chain joins TRBV7-2 and TRBJ2-2, with D uncertain. This CDR3 has 11 residues. The germline gives CDR1 SGHTA, CDR2 FQGNSA. V lost 6 bases and J 7 bases, leaving 6 bases between the germline ends. The CDR3 DNA reads TGTGCCAGCAGTTCCCACGGGGAGCTGTTTTTT. It codes for CASSSHGELFF.

V gene TRBV28 combines with J gene TRBJ1-3; 9 bases are shared with TRBD1. The germline CDR1 and CDR2 sequences are MDHEN and SYDVKM. CDR3 length: 15 residues. J lost 4 bases, V lost 7 bases, and 8 bases had no gene match. The CDR3 region is CASTVYRGRGNTIYF. CDR3 nucleotide sequence: TGTGCCAGCACCGTATACAGGGGGCGCGGAAACACCATATATTTT.

In DNA, the CDR3 is TGCAGTGCTAGAGGTACTAGCTGGGAGCAGTTCTTC. Translating gives CSARGTSWEQFF. This chain joins TRBV20-1 and TRBJ2-1, with D possibly matching TRBD2 (6 bases). This CDR3 contains 12 residues. Deletions cut 1 base from V and 10 bases from J, with 11 bases between. Germline V gene sequence: CDR1 DFQATT, CDR2 SNEGSKA (reference sequence).

J is TRBJ1-1 and V is TRBV28, with a weak D call TRBD1 (5 bases). This CDR3 is built from 13 residues. The V gene lost 8 bases and the J gene lost 1 base, with 11 bases spanning the gap. Germline V lookup: CDR1 MDHEN, CDR2 SYDVKM. This CDR3 is CASGGGPNTEAFF. The DNA for the CDR3 is TGTGCCAGCGGGGGAGGGCCGAACACTGAAGCTTTCTTT.

A remark on this clonotype: A single base separates this from a much larger clone, so it may be a read error. The gene calls are TRBV6-6 and TRBJ2-1, with 9 bases aligning to TRBD2. Trimming cost V 2 bases and J 9 bases; bases outside gene matches: 11. Germline V lookup: CDR1 MNHNY, CDR2 SVGAGI (reference sequence). The CDR3 loop spans 16 amino acids. CDR3: CASSYTRGLARVEQFF. As DNA, the CDR3 is TGTGCCAGCAGTTACACTAGAGGACTAGCGAGAGTTGAGCAGTTCTTC.

The chain carries TRBV20-1 and TRBJ2-5; 13 bases are a match to TRBD2. The tail of the sequence fits TRBJ2-7 better, so the J call may be wrong. Germline lookup yields CDR1 DFQATT and CDR2 SNEGSKA (reference sequence). This CDR3 has 14 amino acids. The CDR3 sequence: CSATRTSGGYEQYF. The DNA for the CDR3 is TGCAGTGCAACCCGGACTAGCGGGGGCTACGAGCAGTACTTC.

This clonotype was seen only a few times. This chain connects TRBV29-1 to TRBJ2-1, with 7 bases lining up with TRBD2. Germline V gene sequence: CDR1 SQVTM, CDR2 ANQGSEA. Trimming removed 4 bases from V and 0 bases from J; junction bases left unmatched: 15. The CDR3 has 18 amino acids. The DNA of the CDR3 is TGCAGCGTTGGATGGGACTACCCGTCCGTCAGCTCCTACAATGAGCAGTTCTTC. It encodes CSVGWDYPSVSSYNEQFF.

This sequence joins TRBV7-2 and TRBJ2-4, with 11 nucleotides matching TRBD2. The CDR3 runs to 14 residues. With 6 bases clipped from V and 10 bases from J, the junction kept 8 bases outside the gene matches. Germline V gene data show CDR1 as SGHTA and CDR2 as FQGNSA. CDR3 sequence (DNA): TGTGCCAGCAGTTTTAGCGGGGGGGGGAGGATTCAGTACTTC. Protein product: CASSFSGGGRIQYF.

This clonotype was detected many times. The rearrangement joins TRBV7-2 to TRBJ2-3, with D unclear. CDR3 length equals 15 residues. Germline assignment: CDR1 SGHTA and CDR2 FQGNSA. V dropped 2 bases and J dropped 1 base, with 10 bases sitting between them. This chain's CDR3 is CASSLRVFGTDTQYF. CDR3 coding DNA: TGTGCCAGCAGCTTACGGGTATTCGGCACAGATACGCAGTATTTT.

CDR3 in amino acids: CSAPRGLAGRCNEQFF. CDR3 DNA: TGCAGTGCCCCCCGGGGGCTAGCGGGGCGGTGCAATGAGCAGTTCTTC. This chain links TRBV20-1 with TRBJ2-1, with 9 bases matching TRBD2. From germline, CDR1 is DFQATT and CDR2 SNEGSKA (reference sequence). CDR3 length: 16 amino acids. V shed 6 bases and J 6 bases; nucleotides not matched to a gene: 15.

This clonotype was seen more than once but under ten times. The genes are TRBV5-1 and TRBJ2-1, with 10 bases that match TRBD2. The length of the CDR3 is 15 residues. V lost 3 bases to trimming and J lost 3 bases; unmatched junction nucleotides: 3. Germline CDR1 and CDR2: SGHRS and YFSETQ. The CDR3 region has the DNA TGCGCCAGCAGCTCGAGCGGGGGGGGCTACAATGAGCAGTTCTTC. Translating gives CASSSSGGGYNEQFF.

The genes are TRBV7-2 and TRBJ2-4; TRBD1 or TRBD2 may be the D gene (5 bases each). CDR3 length: 15 residues. V lost 5 bases and J 0 bases, leaving 11 bases between the germline ends. Germline values: CDR1 SGHTA, CDR2 FQGNSA. The CDR3 coding sequence is TGTGCCAGCAGCCAAGGGACGGTAGCCAAAAACATTCAGTACTTC. Its protein product is CASSQGTVAKNIQYF.

Regarding this clonotype: A read error may be the cause here, since a much bigger clone is one base away. The V and J genes are TRBV7-9 and TRBJ2-3; D not certain. The germline CDR1 and CDR2 sequences are SEHNR and FQNEAQ (reference sequence). The CDR3 runs to 12 residues. CDR3 DNA: TGTTCCAGCAGCTTAGTTGGAGATACGCAGTATTTT. Amino acids: CSSSLVGDTQYF.

V and J are TRBV7-9 and TRBJ2-3; 7 positions agree with TRBD1. This CDR3 has 14 residues. CDR1 and CDR2 (germline): SEHNR, FQNEAQ (reference sequence). The junction had 11 bases not matched to a gene; V was cut back by 11 bases and J by 3 bases. CDR3 DNA sequence: TGTGCCGGCACCGGGACAGTAGAAACAGATACGCAGTATTTT. Protein sequence: CAGTGTVETDTQYF.

The chain employs TRBV2 and TRBJ2-2; TRBD1 matches 9 bases. The CDR3 extends over 14 amino acids. From germline, CDR1 is SNHLY and CDR2 FYNNEI. Trimming removed 9 bases from V and 0 bases from J; junction bases left unmatched: 2. CDR3 in DNA: TGTGCCAGAAACAGGGGGCCGAACACCGGGGAGCTGTTTTTT. It specifies CARNRGPNTGELFF.

The V gene is TRBV7-2, the J gene TRBJ1-1; unclear D gene. The germline V gene encodes CDR1 SGHTA and CDR2 FQGNSA. The CDR3 is 14 residues long. V gave up 1 base and J gave up 1 base, with 7 bases separating them. Here the CDR3 DNA reads TGTGCCAGCAGCTTAGGACTGGCGAACACTGAAGCTTTCTTT. This encodes CASSLGLANTEAFF.